The rows below give T cell receptor beta chains drawn from one sample of a study of blood T cell repertoires in COVID-19. Libraries were prepared by immunoSEQ multiplex PCR; TCRdb keeps only in-frame clonotypes and omits some of them. The sample gives 25,000 to 30,000 clones, 80% to 90% of which show up once; 10% is in the top ten. The sample was peripheral blood. The receptors were sampled from a man in his sixties with acute or convalescent COVID-19. Both conserved end residues are part of each CDR3. The order of the fields is clone size, V gene, D gene, J gene, CDR3 DNA, CDR3 protein. D genes are given only for firm matches. A clone size is listed for some rows: how often the clone was seen (once, few, many), or a class if it is expanded.

size: .
V: TRBV18
D: TRBD1
J: TRBJ2-3
DNA: TGTGCCAGCTCACCAATGCCAGGGGGCATTGATACGCAGTATTTT
CDR3: CASSPMPGGIDTQYF

size: .
V: TRBV5-5
D: TRBD1
J: TRBJ2-5
DNA: TGTGCCAGCAGCCCGCCAGGGGGTCAAGAGACCCAGTACTTC
CDR3: CASSPPGGQETQYF

size: .
V: TRBV5-1
D: TRBD2
J: TRBJ2-1
DNA: TGCGCCAGCAGCTTACCGGGACTAGTGAATGAGCAGTTCTTC
CDR3: CASSLPGLVNEQFF

size: .
V: TRBV10-3
D: .
J: TRBJ1-2
DNA: TGTGCCATCAGTGAGTCGGTCAGGGTCGACTATGGCTACACCTTC
CDR3: CAISESVRVDYGYTF

size: .
V: TRBV7-2
D: .
J: TRBJ1-1
DNA: TGTGCCAGCAGCTTAGTTTTGGGAGGGAACACTGAAGCTTTCTTT
CDR3: CASSLVLGGNTEAFF

size: .
V: TRBV5-1
D: TRBD2
J: TRBJ2-5
DNA: TGCGCCAGCAGCCCTAGCGGGGGGCAAGAGACCCAGTACTTC
CDR3: CASSPSGGQETQYF

size: .
V: TRBV6-5
D: .
J: TRBJ1-2
DNA: TGTGCCAGCAACAGGGCCCCTAACTATGGCTACACCTTC
CDR3: CASNRAPNYGYTF

size: .
V: TRBV10-3
D: .
J: TRBJ1-1
DNA: TGTGCCAGCGCTGGACAGTTCAACACTGAAGCTTTCTTT
CDR3: CASAGQFNTEAFF

size: once
V: TRBV18
D: TRBD2
J: TRBJ2-7
DNA: TGTGCCAGCTCACCTAAAACTAGCGGGAGCTACGAGCAGTACTTC
CDR3: CASSPKTSGSYEQYF

size: .
V: TRBV18
D: TRBD1
J: TRBJ1-4
DNA: TGTGCCAGCTCACCAGAACTGGGACAGTTGCTGTTTTTT
CDR3: CASSPELGQLLFF

size: .
V: TRBV25-1
D: .
J: TRBJ1-6
DNA: TGTGCCAGCAGTGAACAGGGGAATTCACCCCTCCACTTT
CDR3: CASSEQGNSPLHF

size: .
V: TRBV19
D: .
J: TRBJ1-4
DNA: TGTGCCAGTAGTGGGGGCCCGGTCCTGGGGGAAAAACTGTTTTTT
CDR3: CASSGGPVLGEKLFF

size: .
V: TRBV3-1/TRBV3-2
D: TRBD1
J: TRBJ1-5
DNA: TGTGCCAGCAGCCCTCTATCCGGGACAGGGGATCAGCCCCAGCATTTT
CDR3: CASSPLSGTGDQPQHF

size: .
V: TRBV20-1
D: .
J: TRBJ2-5
DNA: TGCAGTGCTAGTACTTTTAAAGAGACCCAGTACTTC
CDR3: CSASTFKETQYF

size: .
V: TRBV3-1/TRBV3-2
D: .
J: TRBJ2-5
DNA: TGTGCCAGCAGCCAGCCCCATGGGGGGGGCCCGGAGACCCAGTACTTC
CDR3: CASSQPHGGGPETQYF

size: .
V: TRBV15
D: .
J: TRBJ1-4
DNA: TGTGCCACCAGCGCCTCAAGGGGTGTTCGGATGAATGAAAAACTGTTTTTT
CDR3: CATSASRGVRMNEKLFF

size: .
V: TRBV19
D: .
J: TRBJ1-6
DNA: TGTGCCAGTAGTATAGCGGGGGGGTGGAATTCACCCCTCCACTTT
CDR3: CASSIAGGWNSPLHF

size: .
V: TRBV6-5
D: .
J: TRBJ1-2
DNA: TGTGCCAGCAGTTACACGCGGACACGTTGGGCCTATGGCTACACCTTC
CDR3: CASSYTRTRWAYGYTF

size: .
V: TRBV28
D: .
J: TRBJ1-5
DNA: TGTGCCAGCATCTTGGGGACACTTAGCAATCAGCCCCAGCATTTT
CDR3: CASILGTLSNQPQHF

size: .
V: TRBV13
D: TRBD2
J: TRBJ2-3
DNA: TGTGCCAGCAGCCCCCGCTTCGGGACTAGCAGGTTAGATACGCAGTATTTT
CDR3: CASSPRFGTSRLDTQYF

size: .
V: TRBV5-1
D: .
J: TRBJ2-5
DNA: TGCGCCAGCAGCTCCCCAGGCGTCCAAGAGACCCAGTACTTC
CDR3: CASSSPGVQETQYF

size: .
V: TRBV28
D: .
J: TRBJ1-6
DNA: TGTGCCAGCAGTTTCGGGGGAAGTAATTCACCCCTCCACTTT
CDR3: CASSFGGSNSPLHF

size: .
V: TRBV5-8
D: .
J: TRBJ1-1
DNA: TGTGCCAGCAGCTTGACATTTATGAACACTGAAGCTTTCTTT
CDR3: CASSLTFMNTEAFF

size: .
V: TRBV2
D: TRBD1
J: TRBJ2-7
DNA: TGTGCCAGCAGTGAAGACAGGACAGGGATTTACGAGCAGTACTTC
CDR3: CASSEDRTGIYEQYF

size: once
V: TRBV21-1
D: .
J: TRBJ1-5
DNA: TGTGCCAGCAGCCCGTGGCCAATGGACAGGGCGTATAGCAATCAGCCCCAGCATTTT
CDR3: CASSPWPMDRAYSNQPQHF

size: .
V: TRBV7-9
D: .
J: TRBJ1-4
DNA: TGTGCCAGCAGCTTAAGTGGTCAGTTAAATGAAAAACTGTTTTTT
CDR3: CASSLSGQLNEKLFF

size: .
V: TRBV7-2
D: .
J: TRBJ2-5
DNA: TGTGCCAGCAGCTTAGCCGGGACCCGGGGGGAGACCCAGTACTTC
CDR3: CASSLAGTRGETQYF

size: .
V: TRBV18
D: TRBD2
J: TRBJ2-1
DNA: TGTGCCAGCTCACTCGAAGCGGGATATCTTTCCTACAATGAGCAGTTCTTC
CDR3: CASSLEAGYLSYNEQFF

size: .
V: TRBV7-2
D: .
J: TRBJ1-1
DNA: TGTGCCAGCAGCTTAGCACCCCTATCGGGGGCTTTCTTT
CDR3: CASSLAPLSGAFF

size: few
V: TRBV5-6
D: TRBD1
J: TRBJ1-2
DNA: TGTGCCAGCAGCCGAGACAGGGCTAACTATGGCTACACCTTC
CDR3: CASSRDRANYGYTF

size: .
V: TRBV18
D: TRBD1
J: TRBJ1-5
DNA: TGTGCCAGCTCATTCCGACAGGGGGAGAGCAATCAGCCCCAGCATTTT
CDR3: CASSFRQGESNQPQHF

size: .
V: TRBV27
D: .
J: TRBJ1-1
DNA: TGTGCCAGCAGTTTGAGTCGAACGAACACTGAAGCTTTCTTT
CDR3: CASSLSRTNTEAFF

size: .
V: TRBV7-6
D: TRBD2
J: TRBJ2-5
DNA: TGTGCCAGCAGCTTTGGAGCGGGAGGGCGATATGAGACCCAGTACTTC
CDR3: CASSFGAGGRYETQYF

size: .
V: TRBV5-6
D: TRBD1
J: TRBJ1-2
DNA: TGTGCCAGCATCGTCGGGGACAGGGCTAACTATGGCTACACCTTC
CDR3: CASIVGDRANYGYTF

size: .
V: TRBV4-2
D: .
J: TRBJ1-2
DNA: TGTGCCAGCAGCCGAGAACCGGGAGCTAACTATGGCTACACCTTC
CDR3: CASSREPGANYGYTF